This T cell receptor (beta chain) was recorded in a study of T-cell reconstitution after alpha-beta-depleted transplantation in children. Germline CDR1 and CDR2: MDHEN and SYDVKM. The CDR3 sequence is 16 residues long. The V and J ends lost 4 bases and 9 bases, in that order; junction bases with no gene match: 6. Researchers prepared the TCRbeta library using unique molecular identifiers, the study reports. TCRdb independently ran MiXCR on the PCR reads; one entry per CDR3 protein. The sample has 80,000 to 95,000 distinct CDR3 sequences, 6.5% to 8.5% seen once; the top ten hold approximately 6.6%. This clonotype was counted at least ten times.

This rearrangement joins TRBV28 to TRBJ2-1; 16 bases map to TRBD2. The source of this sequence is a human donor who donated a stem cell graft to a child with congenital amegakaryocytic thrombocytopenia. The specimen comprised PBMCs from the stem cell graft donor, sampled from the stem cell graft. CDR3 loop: CASSWGLAGGASEQFF. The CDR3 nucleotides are TGTGCCAGCAGTTGGGGACTAGCGGGAGGGGCGAGTGAGCAGTTCTTC.